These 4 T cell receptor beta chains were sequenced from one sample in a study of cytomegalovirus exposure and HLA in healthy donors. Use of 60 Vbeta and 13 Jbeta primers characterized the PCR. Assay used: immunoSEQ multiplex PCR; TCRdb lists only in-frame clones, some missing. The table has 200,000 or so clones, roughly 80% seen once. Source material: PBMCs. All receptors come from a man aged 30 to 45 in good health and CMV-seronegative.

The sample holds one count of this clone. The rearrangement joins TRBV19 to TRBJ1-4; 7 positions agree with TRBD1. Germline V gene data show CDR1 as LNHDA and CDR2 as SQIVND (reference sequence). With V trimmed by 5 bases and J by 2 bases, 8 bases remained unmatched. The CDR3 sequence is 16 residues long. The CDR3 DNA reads TGTGCCAGTAGTCCCACATCACAGGGGACTAATGAAAAACTGTTTTTT. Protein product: CASSPTSQGTNEKLFF.

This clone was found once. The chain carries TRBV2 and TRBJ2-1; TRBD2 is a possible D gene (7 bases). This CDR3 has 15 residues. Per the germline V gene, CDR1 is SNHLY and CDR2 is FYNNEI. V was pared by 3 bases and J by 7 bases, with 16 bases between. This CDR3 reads CASSDRGAPGNEQFF. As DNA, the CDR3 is TGTGCCAGCAGTGATCGGGGGGCCCCTGGGAATGAGCAGTTCTTC.

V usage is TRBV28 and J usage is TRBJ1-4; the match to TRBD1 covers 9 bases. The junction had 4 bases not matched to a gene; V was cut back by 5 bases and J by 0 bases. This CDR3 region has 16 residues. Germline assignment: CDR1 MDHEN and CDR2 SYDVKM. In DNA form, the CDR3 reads TGTGCCAGCAGTGGGACAGGGAAGGCAACTAATGAAAAACTGTTTTTT. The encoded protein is CASSGTGKATNEKLFF.

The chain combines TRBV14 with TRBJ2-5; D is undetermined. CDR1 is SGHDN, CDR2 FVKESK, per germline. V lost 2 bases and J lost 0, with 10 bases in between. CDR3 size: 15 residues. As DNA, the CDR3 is TGTGCCAGCAGCCAAACGACCGGGTACCAAGAGACCCAGTACTTC. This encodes CASSQTTGYQETQYF.